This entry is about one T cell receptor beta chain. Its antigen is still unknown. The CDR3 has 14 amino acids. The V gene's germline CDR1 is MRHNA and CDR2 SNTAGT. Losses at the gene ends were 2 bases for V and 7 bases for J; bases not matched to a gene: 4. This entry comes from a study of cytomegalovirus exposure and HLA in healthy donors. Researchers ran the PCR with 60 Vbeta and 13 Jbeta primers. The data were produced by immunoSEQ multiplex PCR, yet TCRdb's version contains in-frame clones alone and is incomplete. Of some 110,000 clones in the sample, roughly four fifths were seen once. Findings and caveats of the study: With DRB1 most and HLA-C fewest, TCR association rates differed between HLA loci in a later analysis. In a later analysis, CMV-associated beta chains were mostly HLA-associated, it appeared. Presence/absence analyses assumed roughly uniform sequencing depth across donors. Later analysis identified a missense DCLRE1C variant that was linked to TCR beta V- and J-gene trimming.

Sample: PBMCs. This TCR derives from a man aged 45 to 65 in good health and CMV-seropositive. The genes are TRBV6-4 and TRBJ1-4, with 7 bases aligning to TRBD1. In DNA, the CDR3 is TGTGCCAGCAGTGACCCCCAGGGGGGTGAAAAACTGTTTTTT. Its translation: CASSDPQGGEKLFF.